This T cell receptor beta chain was found in a study of T cell repertoires in ileal Crohn's disease. Germline loops: CDR1 MNHEY, CDR2 SMNVEV (reference sequence). This CDR3 spans 17 amino acids. Trimming cost V 5 bases and J 9 bases; bases outside gene matches: 12. Using immunoSEQ multiplex PCR, the repertoire was profiled, and TCRdb retains in-frame clones only, with some absent. The sample comprises 15,000 to 20,000 clones, 72% of which are singletons, and roughly 4.1% rests with the top ten. The time point is: neoterminal ileum biopsy at postoperative endoscopy, about 6 months after surgery. Sequencing input: ileal tissue. J is TRBJ2-1 and V is TRBV27; 14 bases map to TRBD2. The origin of this receptor is an adult with Crohn's disease. The CDR3 DNA is TGTGCCAGCAGTCCACGTGGGACTAGCGGGGGTAGGGCTGAGCAGTTCTTC. This sequence encodes CASSPRGTSGGRAEQFF.